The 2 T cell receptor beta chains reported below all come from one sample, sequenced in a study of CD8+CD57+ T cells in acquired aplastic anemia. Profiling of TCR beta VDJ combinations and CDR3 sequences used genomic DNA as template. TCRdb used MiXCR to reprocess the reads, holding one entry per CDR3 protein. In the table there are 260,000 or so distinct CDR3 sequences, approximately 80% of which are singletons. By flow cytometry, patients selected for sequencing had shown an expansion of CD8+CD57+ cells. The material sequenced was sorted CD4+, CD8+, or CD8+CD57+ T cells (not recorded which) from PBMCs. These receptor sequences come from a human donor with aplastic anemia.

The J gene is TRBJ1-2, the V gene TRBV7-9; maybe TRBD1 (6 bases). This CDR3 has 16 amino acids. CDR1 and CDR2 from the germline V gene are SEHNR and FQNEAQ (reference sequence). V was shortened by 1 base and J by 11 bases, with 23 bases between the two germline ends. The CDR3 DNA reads TGTGCCAGCAGCTTAGATCTAACAGGGCACACTGAAGGTTACACCTTC. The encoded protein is CASSLDLTGHTEGYTF.

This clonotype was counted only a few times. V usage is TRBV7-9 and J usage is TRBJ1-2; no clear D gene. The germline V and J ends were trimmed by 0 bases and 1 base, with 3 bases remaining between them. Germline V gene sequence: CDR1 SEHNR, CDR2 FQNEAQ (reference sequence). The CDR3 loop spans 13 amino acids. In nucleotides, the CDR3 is TGTGCCAGCAGCTTAGCAGATAACTATGGCTACACCTTC. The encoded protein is CASSLADNYGYTF.